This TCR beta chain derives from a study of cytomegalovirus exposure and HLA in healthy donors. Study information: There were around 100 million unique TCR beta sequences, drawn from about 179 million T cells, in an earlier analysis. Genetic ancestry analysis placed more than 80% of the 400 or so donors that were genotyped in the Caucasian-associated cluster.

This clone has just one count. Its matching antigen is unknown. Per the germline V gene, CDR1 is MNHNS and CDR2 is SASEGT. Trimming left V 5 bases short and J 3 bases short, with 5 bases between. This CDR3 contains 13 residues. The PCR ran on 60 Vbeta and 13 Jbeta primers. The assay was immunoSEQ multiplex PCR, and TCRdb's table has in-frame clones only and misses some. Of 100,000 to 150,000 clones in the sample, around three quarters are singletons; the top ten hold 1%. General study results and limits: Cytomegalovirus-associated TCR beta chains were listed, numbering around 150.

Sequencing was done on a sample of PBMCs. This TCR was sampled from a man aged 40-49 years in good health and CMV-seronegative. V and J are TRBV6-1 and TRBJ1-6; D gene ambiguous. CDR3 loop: CASSPGYNSPLHF. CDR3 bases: TGTGCCAGCAGTCCGGGCTATAATTCACCCCTCCACTTT.